A single sample gave rise to the 21 T cell receptor beta chains below, sequenced in a study of blood T cell repertoires in COVID-19. The method was immunoSEQ multiplex PCR; TCRdb's version includes in-frame clones alone and lacks a portion of them. This table holds 250,000 or so clones, approximately 88% found once. Source material: PBMCs or T cells enriched from blood (not recorded which). These receptor sequences come from a woman aged 40 to 50 who had been exposed to COVID-19.

The rearrangement uses TRBV10-3 and TRBJ2-2; possible D gene TRBD2, 6 bases. This CDR3 comprises 15 residues. Trimming removed 0 bases at V and 5 bases at J, with 10 bases between. CDR1 is ENHRY, CDR2 SYGVKD, per germline. The CDR3 bases are TGTGCCATCAGTGAGTCGCCGGCGGGGACCGGGGAGCTGTTTTTT. It is translated as CAISESPAGTGELFF.

This chain uses TRBV4-3 with TRBJ1-5; D not certain. Trimming took off 0 bases at V and 4 bases at J, with 10 bases between the two ends. Germline V gene lookup returns CDR1 LGHNA and CDR2 YSLEER. The length of the CDR3 is 15 residues. The CDR3, as DNA: TGCGCCAGCAGCCAAGATTTAACACCAAATCAGCCCCAGCATTTT. Protein sequence: CASSQDLTPNQPQHF.

This chain joins TRBV13 and TRBJ2-7; 12 bases align to TRBD1. CDR1 and CDR2 from the germline V gene are PRHDT and FYEKMQ (reference sequence). This CDR3 is built from 16 residues. With 2 bases clipped from V and 5 bases from J, the junction kept 7 bases outside the gene matches. The CDR3 DNA is TGTGCCAGCAGCTTAACCCGGGGACAGGGGGCGGACGAGCAGTACTTC. Amino acids: CASSLTRGQGADEQYF.

The V call is TRBV10-2, the J call TRBJ1-5, with 7 bases that match TRBD1. Germline V gives CDR1 WSHSY, CDR2 SAAADI. The CDR3 extends over 14 amino acids. The V and J ends lost 10 bases and 4 bases, in that order; junction bases with no gene match: 10. CDR3 DNA sequence: TGCGCCACCAAGGACAGGAGACTAAATCAGCCCCAGCATTTT. This codes for CATKDRRLNQPQHF.

The rearrangement uses TRBV3-1 (or the pseudogene TRBV3-2) and TRBJ2-3; D remains unclear. V was clipped by 4 bases and J by 0 bases, with 5 bases between them. The CDR3 runs to 13 residues. Looked up from germline, CDR1 is LGHDT and CDR2 is YNNKEL (reference sequence). CDR3 residues: CASSPLSTDTQYF. CDR3 in DNA: TGTGCCAGCAGCCCTCTAAGCACAGATACGCAGTATTTT.

J is TRBJ2-7 and V is TRBV27, with 9 bases identical to TRBD2. The germline V gene encodes CDR1 MNHEY and CDR2 SMNVEV (reference sequence). Germline trimming cut 4 bases from V and 4 bases from J; bases unmatched to any gene: 11. The CDR3 runs to 16 residues. CDR3 sequence: CASSSPDSGGPYEQYF. The CDR3 DNA sequence: TGTGCCAGCAGTTCCCCGGATAGCGGGGGACCGTACGAGCAGTACTTC.

The chain carries TRBV30 and TRBJ2-3, with D possibly matching TRBD1 (6 bases). Germline assignment: CDR1 GTSNPN and CDR2 SVGIG (reference sequence). The CDR3 totals 15 residues. Trimming shortened V by 3 bases and J by 7 bases, and 20 bases separated the two germline ends. DNA of the CDR3: TGTGCCTGGAGAGAAAGGACAGCCCCTGGGCATACGCAGTATTTT. Translation: CAWRERTAPGHTQYF.

The chain uses TRBV6-2 or TRBV6-3 and TRBJ2-2; D perhaps matches TRBD2 (6 bases). The CDR3 is made up of 16 amino acids. CDR1 is MNHEY, CDR2 SVGEGT, per germline. Between the trimmed V and J ends, which lost 3 bases and 5 bases, there was a span of 16 bases. Here the CDR3 DNA reads TGTGCCAGCAGTTATCCGCGGGGTGGTATGACCGGGGAGCTGTTTTTT. This gives the protein CASSYPRGGMTGELFF.

The V gene is TRBV11-2, the J gene TRBJ1-4; D gene ambiguous. V was cut by 1 base and J by 7 bases, with 19 bases left in between. The CDR3 extends over 17 amino acids. Germline CDR1 reads SGHAT; CDR2 reads FQNNGV. The chain's CDR3 is CASSLGVNSGPGEKLFF. DNA for the CDR3: TGTGCCAGCAGCTTAGGGGTGAATAGCGGGCCTGGTGAAAAACTGTTTTTT.

The genes are TRBV27 and TRBJ2-1; 7 nucleotides line up with TRBD1. V dropped 5 bases and J dropped 0; count of bases not matched to a gene: 10. The CDR3 is made up of 17 amino acids. CDR1 and CDR2 from the germline V gene are MNHEY and SMNVEV (reference sequence). CDR3 sequence (DNA): TGTGCCAGCAGTCCCAGGGACAGACCAAGCTCCTACAATGAGCAGTTCTTC. This sequence encodes CASSPRDRPSSYNEQFF.

This rearrangement joins TRBV11-2 to TRBJ2-7; D is undetermined. Germline CDR1 is SGHAT and CDR2 is FQNNGV. V was clipped by 1 base and J by 4 bases, with 2 bases between them. The CDR3 sequence is 11 residues long. In DNA, the CDR3 is TGTGCCAGCAGCTTAGTATACGAGCAGTACTTC. This gives the protein CASSLVYEQYF. Using reference TRBV11-2 and TRBJ2-7 for the parts outside the CDR3, the full variable domain is EAGVAQSPRYKIIEKRQSVAFWCNPISGHATLYWYQQILGQGPKLLIQFQNNGVVDDSQLPKDRFSAERLKGVDSTLKIQPAKLEDSAVYLCASSLVYEQYFGPGTRLTVT.

J is TRBJ2-3 and V is TRBV30; tentatively, D is TRBD1 (7 bases). The CDR3 runs 15 residues. CDR1 and CDR2 (germline): GTSNPN, SVGIG (reference sequence). Trimming removed 1 base at V and 5 bases at J, with 16 bases between. CDR3 coding DNA: TGTGCCTGGAGTGGGCCGACAGGGAGGAGAGATACGCAGTATTTT. Amino acids: CAWSGPTGRRDTQYF.

This sequence joins TRBV4-3 and TRBJ2-1; 11 bases fit TRBD2. This CDR3 contains 18 residues. CDR1 is LGHNA and CDR2 is YSLEER in the germline V gene. V lost 2 bases to trimming and J lost 4 bases; unmatched junction nucleotides: 10. This chain's CDR3 is CASSQLTSGSFGYNEQFF. CDR3 bases: TGCGCCAGCAGCCAACTAACTAGCGGGAGTTTTGGGTACAATGAGCAGTTCTTC.

This rearrangement joins TRBV4-1 to TRBJ2-7; TRBD2 matches 10 bases. The CDR3 runs 16 residues. Germline CDR1 reads MGHRA; CDR2 reads YSYEKL. V lost 0 bases and J lost 6; bases outside the gene matches: 8. The CDR3 spells CASSQEASGSILEQYV. In DNA form, the CDR3 reads TGCGCCAGCAGCCAAGAGGCTAGCGGGAGTATTCTCGAGCAGTACGTC.

J is TRBJ2-1 and V is TRBV27, with 12 nucleotides matching TRBD2. CDR3 length: 16 amino acids. CDR1 is MNHEY and CDR2 is SMNVEV in the germline V gene (reference sequence). V trimming: 1 base; J trimming: 8 bases; junction bases outside the gene matches: 6. CDR3 bases: TGTGCCAGCAGTTTATTTGCTAGCGGGGGGGGCTATGAGCAGTTCTTC. Residues: CASSLFASGGGYEQFF.

As for this clone: The junction departs from germline at one end; a sequencing error may be responsible. The chain recombines TRBV27 with TRBJ1-5; the match to TRBD1 covers 8 bases. The V gene's germline CDR1 is MNHEY and CDR2 SMNVEV (reference sequence). The CDR3 is 16 residues long. CDR3 DNA: TGTGCCGGCAGTTTAAGGTACAGGGGGGGCAATCAGCCCCAGCATTTT. Its translation: CAGSLRYRGGNQPQHF.

This clone is a singleton in its sample. The rearrangement joins TRBV2 to TRBJ2-2; 7 bases align to TRBD1. With V trimmed by 8 bases and J by 1 base, 4 bases remained unmatched. The CDR3 runs to 14 residues. Germline V CDR1 and CDR2: SNHLY, FYNNEI. The CDR3 region has the DNA TGTGCCAGCGCTCGGACAGGGAACACCGGGGAGCTGTTTTTT. Residues: CASARTGNTGELFF.

The rearrangement links TRBV11-3 to TRBJ2-5; a weak D match, TRBD1 (6 bases). The germline CDR1 and CDR2 sequences are SGHNT and YENEEA. Trimming removed 5 bases from V and 4 bases from J, with 14 bases in between. The CDR3 consists of 14 residues. Written as DNA, the CDR3 is TGTGCCAGCAGCCTAGGAGGCAGGGGAGAGACCCAGTACTTC. Its translation is CASSLGGRGETQYF. Supplemented by reference TRBV11-3 and TRBJ2-5, the full variable domain reads EAGVVQSPRYKIIEKKQPVAFWCNPISGHNTLYWYLQNLGQGPELLIRYENEEAVDDSQLPKDRFSAERLKGVDSTLKIQPAELGDSAVYLCASSLGGRGETQYFGPGTRLLVL.

The chain uses TRBV7-8 and TRBJ1-6; TRBD1 matches 8 bases. There are 20 residues in the CDR3. The junction had 16 bases not matched to a gene; V was cut back by 6 bases and J by 0 bases. Germline V gene sequence: CDR1 SGHVS, CDR2 FQNEAQ. CDR3 bases: TGTGCCAGCAGTTCACCGGACAGGGCCATCACGGGCTCCTATAATTCACCCCTCCACTTT. Translated, it gives CASSSPDRAITGSYNSPLHF.

The gene calls are TRBV21-1 and TRBJ1-3. TRBV21-1 represents a pseudogene. The CDR3 covers 22 residues. The CDR3 reads CASSKATRSGSPGQSSGNTIYF. In DNA, the CDR3 is TGTGCCAGCAGCAAAGCGACCCGTTCGGGGTCTCCGGGTCAAAGCTCTGGAAACACCATATATTTT.

This CDR3 is CASSLIGGEVRTDTQYF. The CDR3 DNA sequence: TGTGCCAGCAGTTTAATCGGGGGGGAAGTTCGGACAGATACGCAGTATTTT. V usage is TRBV28 and J usage is TRBJ2-3, with TRBD2 matching over 8 bases. Germline-derived CDR1 and CDR2 are MDHEN and SYDVKM. This CDR3 has 17 residues. Losses at the gene ends were 2 bases for V and 3 bases for J; bases not matched to a gene: 10. The full variable domain, rest sourced from reference TRBV28 and TRBJ2-3, is DVKVTQSSRYLVKRTGEKVFLECVQDMDHENMFWYRQDPGLGLRLIYFSYDVKMKEKGDIPEGYSVSREKKERFSLILESASTNQTSMYLCASSLIGGEVRTDTQYFGPGTRLTVL.